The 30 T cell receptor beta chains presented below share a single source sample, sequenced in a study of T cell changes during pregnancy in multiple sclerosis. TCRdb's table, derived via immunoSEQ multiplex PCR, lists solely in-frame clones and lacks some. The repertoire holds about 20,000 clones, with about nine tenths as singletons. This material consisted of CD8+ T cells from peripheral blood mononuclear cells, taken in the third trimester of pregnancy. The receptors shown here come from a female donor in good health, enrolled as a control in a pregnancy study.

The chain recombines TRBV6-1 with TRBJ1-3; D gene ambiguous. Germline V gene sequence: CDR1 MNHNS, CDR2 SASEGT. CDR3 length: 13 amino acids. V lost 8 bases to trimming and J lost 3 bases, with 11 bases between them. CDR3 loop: CASVMEGGNTIYF. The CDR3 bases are TGTGCCAGCGTCATGGAGGGTGGAAACACCATATATTTT.

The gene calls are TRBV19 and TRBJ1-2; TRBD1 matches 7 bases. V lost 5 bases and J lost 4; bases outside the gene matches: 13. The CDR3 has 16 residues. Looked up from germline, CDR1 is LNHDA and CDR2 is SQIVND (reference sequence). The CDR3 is CASSGIRDSYLYGYTF. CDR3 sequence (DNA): TGTGCCAGTAGTGGAATCCGGGACAGCTATCTCTATGGCTACACCTTC.

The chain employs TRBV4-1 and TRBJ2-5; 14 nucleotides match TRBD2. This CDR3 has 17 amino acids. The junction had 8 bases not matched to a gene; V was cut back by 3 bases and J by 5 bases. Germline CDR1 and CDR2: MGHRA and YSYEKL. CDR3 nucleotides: TGCGCCAGCAGCCACCTCGGACTAGCGGGGGGAGGTGAGACCCAGTACTTC. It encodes CASSHLGLAGGGETQYF.

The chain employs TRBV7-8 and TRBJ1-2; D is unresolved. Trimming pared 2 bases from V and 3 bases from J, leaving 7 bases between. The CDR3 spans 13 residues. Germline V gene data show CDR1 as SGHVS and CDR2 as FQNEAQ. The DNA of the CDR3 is TGTGCCAGCAGCTTAACGGACTACTATGGCTACACCTTC. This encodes CASSLTDYYGYTF.

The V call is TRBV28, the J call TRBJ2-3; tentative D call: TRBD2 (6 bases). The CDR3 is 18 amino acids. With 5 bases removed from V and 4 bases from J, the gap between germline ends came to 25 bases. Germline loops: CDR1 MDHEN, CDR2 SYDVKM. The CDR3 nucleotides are TGTGCCAGCAGTCAGTATAGTGTCGCGGGGTCCCCAGCAGATACGCAGTATTTT. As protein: CASSQYSVAGSPADTQYF.

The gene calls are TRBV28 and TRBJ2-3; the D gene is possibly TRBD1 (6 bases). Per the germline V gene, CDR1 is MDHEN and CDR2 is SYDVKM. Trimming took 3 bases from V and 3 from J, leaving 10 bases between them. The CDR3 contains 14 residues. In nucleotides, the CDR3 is TGTGCCAGCAGTTTTTTGCAGGGGACAGATACGCAGTATTTT. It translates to CASSFLQGTDTQYF.

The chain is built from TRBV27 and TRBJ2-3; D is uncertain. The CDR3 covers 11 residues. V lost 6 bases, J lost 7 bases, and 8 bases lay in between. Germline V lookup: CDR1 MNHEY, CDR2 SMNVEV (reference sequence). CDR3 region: CASSPGNTQYF. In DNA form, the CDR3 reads TGTGCCAGCAGCCCCGGTAATACGCAGTATTTT.

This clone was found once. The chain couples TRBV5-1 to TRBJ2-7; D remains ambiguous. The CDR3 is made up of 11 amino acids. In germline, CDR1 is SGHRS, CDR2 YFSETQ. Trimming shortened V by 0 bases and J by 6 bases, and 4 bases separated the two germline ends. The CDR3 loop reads CASSLGAEQYF. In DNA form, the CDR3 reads TGCGCCAGCAGCTTGGGGGCCGAGCAGTACTTC.

In DNA form, the CDR3 reads TGTGCCAGCAGTTTATCTGGGGGGACCCAGTCCTACGAGCAGTACTTC. Translated, it gives CASSLSGGTQSYEQYF. The chain recombines TRBV27 with TRBJ2-7, with a possible D match to TRBD2 (6 bases). The germline gives CDR1 MNHEY, CDR2 SMNVEV (reference sequence). CDR3 length equals 16 residues. Trimming stripped 0 bases from V and 1 base from J, with 13 bases between.

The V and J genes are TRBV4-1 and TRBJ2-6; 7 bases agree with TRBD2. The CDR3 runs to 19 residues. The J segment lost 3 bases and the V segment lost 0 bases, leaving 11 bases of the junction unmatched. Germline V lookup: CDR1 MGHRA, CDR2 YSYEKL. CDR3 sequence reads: CASSQDREAGYGGANVLTF. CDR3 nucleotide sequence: TGCGCCAGCAGCCAAGATCGGGAGGCAGGGTATGGTGGGGCCAACGTCCTGACTTTC.

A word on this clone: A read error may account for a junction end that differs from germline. CDR3 amino acids: CASSLAFMGGDNEQFF. The DNA for the CDR3 is TGTGCTAGCAGCTTAGCTTTTATGGGAGGGGACAATGAGCAGTTCTTC. The chain joins TRBV7-7 to TRBJ2-1, with 7 bases aligning to TRBD2. CDR3 length: 16 residues. In germline, CDR1 is SSHAT, CDR2 FNYEAQ (reference sequence).

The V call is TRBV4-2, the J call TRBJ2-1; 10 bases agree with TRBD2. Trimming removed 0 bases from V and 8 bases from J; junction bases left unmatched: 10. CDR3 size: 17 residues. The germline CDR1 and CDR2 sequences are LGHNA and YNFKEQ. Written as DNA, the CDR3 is TGTGCCAGCAGCCAAGATCGGTTAGCGGGAGGTTTGGATGAGCAGTTCTTC. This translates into CASSQDRLAGGLDEQFF.

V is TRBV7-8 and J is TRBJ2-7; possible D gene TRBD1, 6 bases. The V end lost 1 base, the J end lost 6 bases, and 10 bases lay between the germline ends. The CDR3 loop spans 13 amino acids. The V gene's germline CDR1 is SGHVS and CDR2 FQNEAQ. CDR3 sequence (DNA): TGTGCCAGCAGCTTAGGACAGGCCGGCGAGCAGTACTTC. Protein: CASSLGQAGEQYF.

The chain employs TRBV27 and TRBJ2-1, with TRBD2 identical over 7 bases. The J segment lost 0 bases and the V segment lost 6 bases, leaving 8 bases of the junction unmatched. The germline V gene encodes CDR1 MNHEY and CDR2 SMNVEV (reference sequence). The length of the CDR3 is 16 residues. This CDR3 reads CASSLTSWSSYNEQFF. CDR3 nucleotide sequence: TGTGCCAGCAGCCTGACTAGCTGGAGCTCCTACAATGAGCAGTTCTTC.

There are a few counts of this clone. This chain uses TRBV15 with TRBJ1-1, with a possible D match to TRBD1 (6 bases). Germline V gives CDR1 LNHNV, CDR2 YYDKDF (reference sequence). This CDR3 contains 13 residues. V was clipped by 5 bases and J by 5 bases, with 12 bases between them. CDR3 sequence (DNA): TGTGCCACCAGCGCCCGGACAGCTACTGAAGCTTTCTTT. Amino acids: CATSARTATEAFF.

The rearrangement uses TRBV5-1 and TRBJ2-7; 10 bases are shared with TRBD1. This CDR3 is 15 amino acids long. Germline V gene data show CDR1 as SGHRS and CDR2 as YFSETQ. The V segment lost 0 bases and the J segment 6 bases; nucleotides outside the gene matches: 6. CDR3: CASSLVGQGVLEQYF. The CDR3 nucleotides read TGCGCCAGCAGCTTGGTTGGACAGGGGGTCCTCGAGCAGTACTTC. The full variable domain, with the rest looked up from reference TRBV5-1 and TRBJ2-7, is KAGVTQTPRYLIKTRGQQVTLSCSPISGHRSVSWYQQTPGQGLQFLFEYFSETQRNKGNFPGRFSGRQFSNSRSEMNVSTLELGDSALYLCASSLVGQGVLEQYFGPGTRLTVT.

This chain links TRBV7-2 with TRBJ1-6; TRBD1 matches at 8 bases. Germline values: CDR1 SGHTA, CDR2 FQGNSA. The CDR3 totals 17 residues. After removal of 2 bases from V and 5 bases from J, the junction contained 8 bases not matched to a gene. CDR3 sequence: CASSLIAGTGDNSPLHF. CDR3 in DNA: TGTGCCAGCAGCTTAATTGCCGGGACAGGAGATAATTCACCCCTCCACTTT.

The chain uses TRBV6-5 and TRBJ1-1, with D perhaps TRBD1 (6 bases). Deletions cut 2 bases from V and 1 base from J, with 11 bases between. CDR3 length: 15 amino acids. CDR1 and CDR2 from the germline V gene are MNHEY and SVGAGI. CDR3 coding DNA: TGTGCCAGCAGTTACGAATGGGGGCCGAACACTGAAGCTTTCTTT. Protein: CASSYEWGPNTEAFF.

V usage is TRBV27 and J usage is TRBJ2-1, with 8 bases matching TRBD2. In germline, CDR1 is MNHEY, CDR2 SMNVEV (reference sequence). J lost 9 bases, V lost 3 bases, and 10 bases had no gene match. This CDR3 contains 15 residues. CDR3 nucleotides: TGTGCCAGCAGTTTCGGACTAGCCGTGATCCGTGAGCAGTTCTTC. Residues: CASSFGLAVIREQFF.

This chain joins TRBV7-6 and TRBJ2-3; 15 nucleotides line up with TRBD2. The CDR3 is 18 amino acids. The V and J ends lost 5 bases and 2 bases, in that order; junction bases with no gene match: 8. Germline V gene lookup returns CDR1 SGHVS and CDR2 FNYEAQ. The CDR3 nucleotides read TGTGCCAGCAGCCCCGGACTAGCGGGAGGGCCTGACACAGATACGCAGTATTTT. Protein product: CASSPGLAGGPDTDTQYF.

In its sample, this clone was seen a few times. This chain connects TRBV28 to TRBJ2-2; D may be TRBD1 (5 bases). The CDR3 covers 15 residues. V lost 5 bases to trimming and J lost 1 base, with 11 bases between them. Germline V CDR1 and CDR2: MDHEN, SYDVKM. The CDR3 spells CASSLGQLNTGELFF. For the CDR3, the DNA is TGTGCCAGCAGTCTTGGACAACTGAACACCGGGGAGCTGTTTTTT.

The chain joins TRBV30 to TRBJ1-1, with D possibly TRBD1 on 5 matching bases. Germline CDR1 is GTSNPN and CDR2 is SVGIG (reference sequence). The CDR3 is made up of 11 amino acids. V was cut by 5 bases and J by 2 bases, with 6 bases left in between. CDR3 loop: CAWGQNTEAFF. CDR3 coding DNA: TGTGCCTGGGGACAAAACACTGAAGCTTTCTTT.

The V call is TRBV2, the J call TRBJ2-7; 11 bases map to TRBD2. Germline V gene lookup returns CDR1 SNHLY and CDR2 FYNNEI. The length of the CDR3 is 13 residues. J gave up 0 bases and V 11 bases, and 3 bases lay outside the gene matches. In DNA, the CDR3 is TGTGCCGGGGGACTAGCGGACTCCTACGAGCAGTACTTC. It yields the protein CAGGLADSYEQYF.

In DNA, the CDR3 is TGCGCCAGCAGCCAGCCACAAAGGGAGGGGTCCGATGAGCAGTTCTTC. Amino acid sequence: CASSQPQREGSDEQFF. This rearrangement joins TRBV4-3 to TRBJ2-1, with 7 bases matching TRBD2. Germline V CDR1 and CDR2: LGHNA, YSLEER. The V segment lost 3 bases and the J segment 8 bases; nucleotides outside the gene matches: 13. There are 16 residues in the CDR3.

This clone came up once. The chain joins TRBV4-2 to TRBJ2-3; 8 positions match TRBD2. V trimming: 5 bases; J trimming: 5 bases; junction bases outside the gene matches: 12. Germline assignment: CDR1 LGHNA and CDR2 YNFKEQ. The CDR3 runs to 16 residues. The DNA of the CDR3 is TGTGCCAGCAGCTCATCAGCGGGAGACGGTGTAGATACGCAGTATTTT. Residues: CASSSSAGDGVDTQYF.

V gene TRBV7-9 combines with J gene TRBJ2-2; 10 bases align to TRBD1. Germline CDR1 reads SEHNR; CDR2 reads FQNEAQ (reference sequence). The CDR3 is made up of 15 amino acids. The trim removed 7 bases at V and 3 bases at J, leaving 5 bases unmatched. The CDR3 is CASTPGTGDTGELFF. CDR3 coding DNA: TGTGCCAGCACCCCCGGGACAGGGGACACCGGGGAGCTGTTTTTT.

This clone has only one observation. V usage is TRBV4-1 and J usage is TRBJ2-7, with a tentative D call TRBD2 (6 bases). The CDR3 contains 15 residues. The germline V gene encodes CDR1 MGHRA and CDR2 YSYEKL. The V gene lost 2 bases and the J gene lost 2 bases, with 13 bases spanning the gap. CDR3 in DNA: TGCGCCAGCAGCCAAACCCGGGGAGGAGCCTACGAGCAGTACTTC. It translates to CASSQTRGGAYEQYF.

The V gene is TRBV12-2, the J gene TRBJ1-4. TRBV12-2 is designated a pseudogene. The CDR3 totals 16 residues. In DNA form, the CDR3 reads TGTGCAAGTCGCTTCTTCTTTCCCTCAACTAATGAAAAACTGTTTTTT. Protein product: CASRFFFPSTNEKLFF.

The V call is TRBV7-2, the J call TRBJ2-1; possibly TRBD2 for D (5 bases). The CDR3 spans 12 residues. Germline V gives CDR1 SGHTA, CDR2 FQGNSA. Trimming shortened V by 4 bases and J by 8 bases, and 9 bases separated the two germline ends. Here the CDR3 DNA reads TGTGCCAGCAGCTCGGACGGGGATGAGCAGTTCTTC. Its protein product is CASSSDGDEQFF.

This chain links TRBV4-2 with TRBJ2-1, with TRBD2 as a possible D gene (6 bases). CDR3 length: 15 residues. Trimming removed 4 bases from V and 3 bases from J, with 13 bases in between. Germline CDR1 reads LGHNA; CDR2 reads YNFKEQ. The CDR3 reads CASSPHLGGYNEQFF. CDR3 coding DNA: TGTGCCAGCAGCCCACACCTGGGGGGCTACAATGAGCAGTTCTTC.